Following are 26 T cell receptor beta chains from one sample sequenced in a study of CD8 T cells in ankylosing spondylitis. TCRdb reprocessed the 5' RACE reads with MiXCR, giving one entry per CDR3 protein. The sample yields 230,000 or so distinct CDR3 sequences, 20% to 30% seen once. Sequencing was performed on blood, either unsorted or a sorted T cell fraction (not recorded which). Every receptor here comes from a male donor with ankylosing spondylitis or in good health (not recorded which).

This clonotype has a handful of counts. The chain carries TRBV29-1 and TRBJ2-5; tentative D call: TRBD1 (6 bases). CDR1 SQVTM and CDR2 ANQGSEA come from the germline V gene. Trimming cost V 3 bases and J 5 bases, with 16 bases left between them. CDR3 size: 14 residues. This CDR3 reads CSVDRDMVRETQYF. The CDR3 nucleotides are TGCAGCGTTGATAGGGACATGGTCCGGGAGACCCAGTACTTC.

The CDR3 reads CASSPPNSYTGELFF. As DNA, the CDR3 is TGTGCCAGCTCACCACCCAACAGCTACACCGGGGAGCTGTTTTTT. V is TRBV18 and J is TRBJ2-2; D not resolved. CDR1 and CDR2 from the germline V gene are KGHSH and LQKENI. V was cut by 0 bases and J by 3 bases, with 8 bases left in between. This CDR3 has 15 residues.

This clonotype was recorded a few times. V is TRBV6-1 and J is TRBJ2-7; D possibly corresponds to TRBD2 (5 bases). CDR1 and CDR2 from the germline V gene are MNHNS and SASEGT. Trimming shortened V by 6 bases and J by 3 bases, and 12 bases separated the two germline ends. The length of the CDR3 is 13 residues. This CDR3 reads CASRWTEDYEQYF. CDR3 bases: TGTGCCAGCAGATGGACGGAGGACTACGAGCAGTACTTC.

This clonotype was counted ten times or more. V usage is TRBV20-1 and J usage is TRBJ2-1; possible D gene TRBD2, 6 bases. The germline gives CDR1 DFQATT, CDR2 SNEGSKA (reference sequence). The CDR3 consists of 12 residues. In DNA, the CDR3 is TGCAGGGGGATTAGCGGTAACAATGAGCAGTTCTTC. Amino acids: CRGISGNNEQFF.

The chain links TRBV25-1 to TRBJ2-7, with 8 bases aligning to TRBD2. Looked up from germline, CDR1 is MGHDK and CDR2 is SYGVNS. CDR3 length: 15 residues. Trimming took 2 bases from V and 4 from J; bases not matched to a gene: 7. The CDR3 coding sequence is TGTGCCAGCAGTGAACAGGGACTAGATTCTTACGAGCAGTACTTC. Its translation: CASSEQGLDSYEQYF.

There are many counts of this clonotype. The CDR3: CAISDHSGTYEQYF. The CDR3 DNA reads as TGTGCCATCAGCGACCATAGCGGGACCTACGAGCAGTACTTC. The chain uses TRBV10-3 and TRBJ2-7, with 8 nucleotides matching TRBD2. The V segment lost 6 bases and the J segment 2 bases; nucleotides outside the gene matches: 6. The germline V gene has CDR1 ENHRY and CDR2 SYGVKD. The CDR3 loop spans 14 amino acids.

This clonotype was detected many times. The chain combines TRBV29-1 with TRBJ1-1; TRBD1 matches 12 bases. The CDR3 has 13 amino acids. J was trimmed by 5 bases and V by 3 bases; bases with no gene match: 1. CDR1 SQVTM and CDR2 ANQGSEA come from the germline V gene. The CDR3 DNA sequence: TGCAGCGTTGAGGGACAGGGGGCAACTGAAGCTTTCTTT. Protein sequence: CSVEGQGATEAFF.

This clonotype has only a few counts. This chain joins TRBV12-3 or TRBV12-4 and TRBJ2-5; the match to TRBD2 covers 8 bases. The CDR3 has 13 residues. The V segment lost 7 bases and the J segment 5 bases; nucleotides outside the gene matches: 6. The CDR3 DNA sequence: TGTGCCAGCAAAACGGGGGGGCTGGAGACCCAGTACTTC. It is translated as CASKTGGLETQYF.

The chain carries TRBV20-1 and TRBJ2-1; 7 bases are shared with TRBD2. V gave up 6 bases and J gave up 2 bases; unmatched junction bases: 7. The CDR3 is made up of 14 amino acids. Germline lookup yields CDR1 DFQATT and CDR2 SNEGSKA (reference sequence). The CDR3 loop reads CSATPAGPYNEQFF. In nucleotides, the CDR3 is TGCAGTGCCACCCCAGCGGGGCCCTACAATGAGCAGTTCTTC.

At least ten counts were recorded for this clonotype. This chain joins TRBV6-1 and TRBJ2-1; D possibly corresponds to TRBD1 (7 bases). The V end lost 0 bases, the J end lost 10 bases, and 19 bases lay between the germline ends. Per germline, CDR1 MNHNS and CDR2 SASEGT. The CDR3 runs 16 residues. DNA for the CDR3: TGTGCCAGCAGTGAAGCCGGCAGGGGGGTCGTCGGGGAGCAGTTCTTC. This sequence encodes CASSEAGRGVVGEQFF.

This clonotype was seen many times. This rearrangement joins TRBV20-1 to TRBJ2-7, with TRBD1 identical over 7 bases. Germline trimming cut 3 bases from V and 5 bases from J; bases unmatched to any gene: 10. Germline CDR1 reads DFQATT; CDR2 reads SNEGSKA (reference sequence). The CDR3 sequence is 14 residues long. The CDR3 DNA is TGCAGTGCTAGCGCCGGGCAGGGGGTCAACGAGCAGTACTTC. Its protein product is CSASAGQGVNEQYF.

This rearrangement joins TRBV20-1 to TRBJ2-6; 7 bases are shared with TRBD1. The CDR3 totals 16 residues. The ends lost 0 bases at V and 3 bases at J; junction bases unmatched: 5. Germline V gene lookup returns CDR1 DFQATT and CDR2 SNEGSKA (reference sequence). The CDR3 DNA sequence: TGCAGTGCTAGAGATCAAGGGGGCAGTGGGGCCAACGTCCTGACTTTC. This encodes CSARDQGGSGANVLTF.

This clonotype was detected a few times. J is TRBJ2-3 and V is TRBV20-1, with 10 bases aligning to TRBD2. CDR1 is DFQATT, CDR2 SNEGSKA, per germline (reference sequence). This CDR3 is 16 amino acids long. V shed 1 base and J 6 bases; nucleotides not matched to a gene: 10. CDR3 DNA: TGCAGTGCTAGAGTTCTAGCGGGGGAGTCGGGTGATACGCAGTATTTT. Translation gives CSARVLAGESGDTQYF.

The chain combines TRBV20-1 with TRBJ2-1; 8 bases match TRBD2. CDR1 is DFQATT, CDR2 SNEGSKA, per germline (reference sequence). This CDR3 has 13 residues. CDR3 sequence reads: CRVSGGPYNEQFF. Written as DNA, the CDR3 is TGCAGAGTCAGCGGGGGTCCCTACAATGAGCAGTTCTTC.

This clonotype was detected a few times. The chain couples TRBV29-1 to TRBJ2-7, with TRBD2 matching over 7 bases. The CDR3 totals 13 residues. Germline values: CDR1 SQVTM, CDR2 ANQGSEA. The V segment lost 3 bases and the J segment 6 bases; nucleotides outside the gene matches: 8. The CDR3 sequence is CSVEKLSGVEQYF. In DNA, the CDR3 is TGCAGCGTTGAGAAGTTGAGCGGGGTCGAGCAGTACTTC.

The J gene is TRBJ2-7, the V gene TRBV6-5; the D is unclear. V lost 0 bases, J lost 3 bases, and 9 bases lay in between. The CDR3 runs 14 residues. In germline, CDR1 is MNHEY, CDR2 SVGAGI. The CDR3 DNA reads TGTGCCAGCAGTTACTCGGGCAACGTCTACGAGCAGTACTTC. This codes for CASSYSGNVYEQYF.

This clonotype showed up many times. The J gene is TRBJ2-7, the V gene TRBV20-1; 8 nucleotides line up with TRBD1. After removal of 4 bases from V and 3 bases from J, the junction contained 2 bases not matched to a gene. CDR1 and CDR2 from the germline V gene are DFQATT and SNEGSKA (reference sequence). The CDR3 is 12 residues long. The CDR3 protein is CSAIQGDYEQYF. The CDR3 bases are TGCAGTGCTATACAGGGGGACTACGAGCAGTACTTC.

The chain combines TRBV20-1 with TRBJ2-5, with 7 bases fitting TRBD2. V lost 3 bases to trimming and J lost 4 bases; unmatched junction nucleotides: 8. Germline V gene lookup returns CDR1 DFQATT and CDR2 SNEGSKA (reference sequence). The CDR3 spans 14 residues. The CDR3 protein is CSARGRGFRETQYF. CDR3 bases: TGCAGTGCTAGGGGGCGGGGGTTCAGAGAGACCCAGTACTTC.

The V gene is TRBV12-3 or TRBV12-4, the J gene TRBJ2-3; D not certain. The CDR3 is made up of 15 amino acids. The V gene lost 2 bases and the J gene lost 3 bases, with 12 bases spanning the gap. The CDR3 DNA reads TGTGCCAGCAGTTTATCTGGGGTAGGGACAGATACGCAGTATTTT. Protein sequence: CASSLSGVGTDTQYF.

The rearrangement uses TRBV20-1 and TRBJ2-2; D remains ambiguous. Germline V gene sequence: CDR1 DFQATT, CDR2 SNEGSKA (reference sequence). The germline V and J ends were trimmed by 1 base and 8 bases, with 14 bases remaining between them. The CDR3 covers 14 residues. This CDR3 is CSARVPLGKGELFF. DNA of the CDR3: TGCAGTGCTAGAGTGCCCCTAGGGAAGGGGGAGCTGTTTTTT.

In its sample, this clonotype was seen many times. The chain combines TRBV24-1 with TRBJ1-4; 7 bases are a match to TRBD1. In germline, CDR1 is KGHDR, CDR2 SFDVKD. With 3 bases clipped from V and 14 bases from J, the junction kept 8 bases outside the gene matches. CDR3 length: 13 amino acids. The CDR3 protein is CATSDPSTGTLFF. CDR3 bases: TGTGCCACCAGTGATCCGTCGACAGGGACGCTGTTTTTT.

The V gene is TRBV7-2, the J gene TRBJ2-7; TRBD2 might be the D (6 bases). Germline values: CDR1 SGHTA, CDR2 FQGNSA. V was trimmed by 2 bases and J by 1 base, leaving 12 bases between them. The CDR3 has 15 residues. CDR3 bases: TGTGCCAGCAGCTTATTGCCCGGGGGATCCTACGAGCAGTACTTC. Amino acids: CASSLLPGGSYEQYF.

This clonotype appeared many times. The chain carries TRBV10-3 and TRBJ1-5; 9 nucleotides line up with TRBD1. Germline values: CDR1 ENHRY, CDR2 SYGVKD. The J segment lost 4 bases and the V segment lost 2 bases, leaving 3 bases of the junction unmatched. The CDR3 is 15 amino acids. For the CDR3, the DNA is TGTGCCATCAGTGAGAGGACAGGGGAGAATCAGCCCCAGCATTTT. It translates to CAISERTGENQPQHF.

This clonotype was seen more than once but under ten times. V is TRBV10-3 and J is TRBJ2-3, with TRBD2 identical over 8 bases. CDR3 length: 13 amino acids. Germline CDR1 reads ENHRY; CDR2 reads SYGVKD. The V segment lost 9 bases and the J segment 0 bases; nucleotides outside the gene matches: 2. The CDR3 reads CAISGASTDTQYF. CDR3 nucleotide sequence: TGTGCCATTAGCGGGGCTAGCACAGATACGCAGTATTTT.

This clonotype has a count of ten or more. The chain has TRBV5-1 and TRBJ2-5; tentative D call: TRBD1 (7 bases). Between the trimmed V and J ends, which lost 4 bases and 1 base, there was a span of 11 bases. Per germline, CDR1 SGHRS and CDR2 YFSETQ. There are 14 residues in the CDR3. This CDR3 reads CASSEQGGQETQYF. The CDR3 nucleotides are TGCGCCAGCAGCGAGCAGGGGGGCCAAGAGACCCAGTACTTC.

This clonotype showed up many times. The rearrangement links TRBV29-1 to TRBJ1-2, with 8 bases lining up with TRBD1. Germline-derived CDR1 and CDR2 are SQVTM and ANQGSEA. V lost 7 bases to trimming and J lost 2 bases; unmatched junction nucleotides: 6. The CDR3 length is 13 residues. This chain's CDR3 is CSALGQGNYGYTF. CDR3 DNA sequence: TGCAGCGCTCTAGGACAGGGAAACTATGGCTACACCTTC.